The 25 T cell receptor beta chains below all came from one sample that was sequenced in a study of cytomegalovirus exposure and HLA in healthy donors. Using immunoSEQ multiplex PCR, the repertoire was profiled, and TCRdb retains in-frame clones only, with some absent. Here the sample spans 150,000 to 200,000 clones, around 85% being singletons. The sequenced sample was PBMCs. The receptors stem from a man aged 18 to 35 in good health and CMV-seropositive.

This clone was counted between two and nine times. The J gene is TRBJ2-7, the V gene TRBV10-3; TRBD2 is a possible D gene (6 bases). In germline, CDR1 is ENHRY, CDR2 SYGVKD. The germline V and J ends were trimmed by 5 bases and 3 bases, with 17 bases remaining between them. The CDR3 has 15 residues. The chain's CDR3 is CAISQTSQGYYEQYF. The DNA of the CDR3 is TGTGCCATCAGTCAGACTAGTCAAGGCTACTACGAGCAGTACTTC.

This clone was observed once. This chain links TRBV9 with TRBJ1-1; 8 nucleotides line up with TRBD1. The V gene's germline CDR1 is SGDLS and CDR2 YYNGEE. This CDR3 is 14 amino acids long. J lost 2 bases, V lost 2 bases, and 2 bases had no gene match. The CDR3 region has the DNA TGTGCCAGCAGCGTTGGACAGGGTAACACTGAAGCTTTCTTT. This sequence encodes CASSVGQGNTEAFF.

This rearrangement joins TRBV5-4 to TRBJ1-2, with 7 bases aligning to TRBD1. In germline, CDR1 is SGHNT, CDR2 YYREEE (reference sequence). Trimming cost V 3 bases and J 0 bases; bases outside gene matches: 8. The CDR3 runs to 16 residues. The CDR3 loop is CASSSRQGNANYGYTF. In DNA, the CDR3 is TGTGCCAGCAGCTCTAGACAGGGAAATGCTAACTATGGCTACACCTTC.

This clone has just a few counts. The CDR3 sequence: CASSFSGVPYEQYF. The DNA for the CDR3 is TGTGCCAGCAGCTTTAGCGGTGTACCCTACGAGCAGTACTTC. This rearrangement joins TRBV7-9 to TRBJ2-7; TRBD2 is a possible D gene (6 bases). Germline lookup yields CDR1 SEHNR and CDR2 FQNEAQ (reference sequence). V was clipped by 3 bases and J by 2 bases, with 11 bases between them. The CDR3 has 14 amino acids.

V and J are TRBV5-4 and TRBJ2-1; D is perhaps TRBD1 (6 bases). Germline CDR1 SGHNT, CDR2 YYREEE (reference sequence). The length of the CDR3 is 17 residues. The V end lost 4 bases, the J end lost 4 bases, and 21 bases lay between the germline ends. The CDR3 nucleotides read TGTGCCAGCAGCCCATCCACAATTACAACAGGGTACAATGAGCAGTTCTTC. It specifies CASSPSTITTGYNEQFF.

This clone showed up just a few times. The chain joins TRBV9 to TRBJ2-3; D may be TRBD1 (6 bases). The length of the CDR3 is 16 residues. In germline, CDR1 is SGDLS, CDR2 YYNGEE. Trimming cost V 4 bases and J 2 bases, with 17 bases left between them. CDR3 sequence reads: CASSQGGIATTDTQYF. In DNA form, the CDR3 reads TGTGCCAGCAGCCAAGGGGGAATAGCGACCACAGATACGCAGTATTTT.

The V call is TRBV11-2, the J call TRBJ1-2, with 9 bases identical to TRBD1. The CDR3 contains 14 residues. V lost 5 bases to trimming and J lost 4 bases; unmatched junction nucleotides: 5. The germline V gene encodes CDR1 SGHAT and CDR2 FQNNGV. CDR3 sequence (DNA): TGTGCCAGCAGCCCGGGACAGGGCAGCTATGGCTACACCTTC. It codes for CASSPGQGSYGYTF.

The V gene is TRBV27, the J gene TRBJ2-3; 9 bases agree with TRBD2. Germline V gene lookup returns CDR1 MNHEY and CDR2 SMNVEV (reference sequence). This CDR3 is built from 17 residues. The ends lost 8 bases at V and 4 bases at J; junction bases unmatched: 16. The CDR3 protein is CASGPLGIAGAPDTQYF. CDR3 bases: TGTGCCAGCGGGCCCTTGGGTATAGCGGGGGCCCCAGATACGCAGTATTTT.

The chain carries TRBV5-4 and TRBJ1-3; tentatively, D is TRBD1 (5 bases). This CDR3 has 13 amino acids. V dropped 0 bases and J dropped 8 bases, with 9 bases sitting between them. From germline, CDR1 is SGHNT and CDR2 YYREEE (reference sequence). The CDR3, as DNA: TGTGCCAGCAGCTTGGGCAAAGGGGACACCATATATTTT. It codes for CASSLGKGDTIYF.

This rearrangement joins TRBV29-1 to TRBJ2-7; 8 positions match TRBD2. V was pared by 2 bases and J by 3 bases, with 3 bases of the junction left unmatched. The CDR3 extends over 13 amino acids. Germline CDR1 reads SQVTM; CDR2 reads ANQGSEA. This chain's CDR3 is CSVEITSGYEQYF. CDR3 nucleotide sequence: TGCAGCGTTGAAATAACTAGCGGCTACGAGCAGTACTTC.

The V gene is TRBV27, the J gene TRBJ2-7; D is unresolved. V was shortened by 10 bases and J by 2 bases, with 15 bases between the two germline ends. CDR3 size: 13 residues. Germline V gene data show CDR1 as MNHEY and CDR2 as SMNVEV (reference sequence). This CDR3 is CATWSGVAYEQYF. The CDR3 DNA is TGTGCCACCTGGAGTGGTGTCGCCTACGAGCAGTACTTC.

This clone has more than one count but fewer than ten. The J gene is TRBJ1-1, the V gene TRBV19; D gene ambiguous. The CDR3 length is 14 residues. The germline V gene encodes CDR1 LNHDA and CDR2 SQIVND (reference sequence). Trimming left V 5 bases short and J 1 base short, with 11 bases between. CDR3 DNA: TGTGCCAGTAGTGTCGATACCAGGAACACTGAAGCTTTCTTT. It encodes CASSVDTRNTEAFF.

The chain is built from TRBV6-4 and TRBJ2-2; possibly TRBD2 for D (5 bases). The CDR3 length is 15 residues. Deletions cut 5 bases from V and 0 bases from J, with 10 bases between. Germline assignment: CDR1 MRHNA and CDR2 SNTAGT. The CDR3 DNA is TGTGCCAGCAGTTCTACCGGGGCGAACACCGGGGAGCTGTTTTTT. Translated: CASSSTGANTGELFF.

The V gene is TRBV29-1, the J gene TRBJ1-4, with D tentatively TRBD1 (5 bases). The CDR3 contains 14 residues. Per the germline V gene, CDR1 is SQVTM and CDR2 is ANQGSEA. Deletions cut 5 bases from V and 7 bases from J, with 17 bases between. In DNA form, the CDR3 reads TGCAGCGTTTCGGGCGGGGGATCTGGTGAAAAACTGTTTTTT. It specifies CSVSGGGSGEKLFF.

This sequence joins TRBV30 and TRBJ1-1; TRBD1 agrees at 8 bases. The V and J ends lost 1 base and 4 bases, in that order; junction bases with no gene match: 11. Germline CDR1 and CDR2: GTSNPN and SVGIG (reference sequence). The CDR3 has 16 amino acids. CDR3 bases: TGTGCCTGGAGTGGAGGTAGGACAGGGAGGGGCACTGAAGCTTTCTTT. Translating it yields CAWSGGRTGRGTEAFF.

This sequence joins TRBV20-1 and TRBJ2-3; D gene uncertain. The CDR3 has 11 amino acids. The germline V gene encodes CDR1 DFQATT and CDR2 SNEGSKA (reference sequence). V was shortened by 6 bases and J by 7 bases, with 11 bases between the two germline ends. The CDR3 DNA is TGCAGTGCACCGTGGGCTAATACGCAGTATTTT. Protein product: CSAPWANTQYF.

The chain recombines TRBV6-1 with TRBJ1-5, with 8 bases identical to TRBD1. V dropped 10 bases and J dropped 7; count of bases not matched to a gene: 9. Germline CDR1 reads MNHNS; CDR2 reads SASEGT. The CDR3 is made up of 13 amino acids. This chain's CDR3 is CATGGDRGQPQHF. In DNA, the CDR3 is TGTGCCACCGGGGGAGACAGGGGCCAGCCCCAGCATTTT.

This clone was counted a few times. The V call is TRBV5-6, the J call TRBJ2-5, with 7 bases matching TRBD1. The CDR3 consists of 15 residues. Germline V gene lookup returns CDR1 SGHDT and CDR2 YYEEEE. Trimming at V came to 0 bases and at J to 2 bases, leaving 4 bases not matched to a gene. Here the CDR3 reads CASSLVLTGQETQYF. The CDR3 DNA sequence: TGTGCCAGCAGCTTGGTCCTGACAGGGCAAGAGACCCAGTACTTC.

The J gene is TRBJ1-2, the V gene TRBV6-5; D gene unclear. The CDR3 contains 13 residues. Germline V gene data show CDR1 as MNHEY and CDR2 as SVGAGI. With 0 bases removed from V and 7 bases from J, the gap between germline ends came to 9 bases. The CDR3 protein is CASSYSQDGGYTF. The CDR3 DNA reads as TGTGCCAGCAGTTACTCCCAGGATGGTGGCTACACCTTC.

CDR3 protein: CASRRVGGAGVNEQFF. The CDR3 DNA reads as TGTGCCAGCAGAAGGGTGGGAGGGGCGGGCGTCAATGAGCAGTTCTTC. The chain recombines TRBV28 with TRBJ2-1; 7 bases match TRBD2. J was trimmed by 6 bases and V by 6 bases; bases with no gene match: 14. Germline values: CDR1 MDHEN, CDR2 SYDVKM. The CDR3 runs 16 residues.

The CDR3 DNA reads TGTGCCAGCAGCTTAAGCCAGGGCGTTTATGGTGGCTACACCTTC. It translates to CASSLSQGVYGGYTF. The chain links TRBV11-2 to TRBJ1-2, with a possible D match to TRBD1 (5 bases). Trimming took 2 bases from V and 7 from J, leaving 17 bases between them. Germline V lookup: CDR1 SGHAT, CDR2 FQNNGV. The CDR3 has 15 residues.

The CDR3 DNA is TGTGCCAGCAGTTTCACGGGACAGGGGTACGAGCAGTACTTC. Its protein is CASSFTGQGYEQYF. The J gene is TRBJ2-7, the V gene TRBV28; 10 bases agree with TRBD1. Per germline, CDR1 MDHEN and CDR2 SYDVKM. The CDR3 spans 14 residues. The V gene end was trimmed by 3 bases and the J gene end by 4 bases; junction bases not matched to a gene: 3.

This clone was seen a few times. The V call is TRBV7-9, the J call TRBJ1-4; D call uncertain. The CDR3 length is 16 residues. Trimming shortened V by 5 bases and J by 8 bases, and 21 bases separated the two germline ends. The V gene's germline CDR1 is SEHNR and CDR2 FQNEAQ (reference sequence). The CDR3: CASSVPWQRDTEKLFF. CDR3 sequence (DNA): TGTGCCAGCAGCGTGCCCTGGCAGAGGGATACCGAAAAACTGTTTTTT.

The rearrangement joins TRBV28 to TRBJ2-5; D possibly corresponds to TRBD2 (5 bases). This CDR3 is 15 amino acids long. From germline, CDR1 is MDHEN and CDR2 SYDVKM. Trimming cost V 4 bases and J 7 bases, with 19 bases left between them. CDR3 sequence: CASSSTAQDFGTQYF. CDR3 sequence (DNA): TGTGCCAGCAGTTCAACCGCGCAGGACTTTGGGACCCAGTACTTC.

This clone was seen a handful of times. The rearrangement joins TRBV5-6 to TRBJ1-2; 11 positions match TRBD1. The CDR3 is made up of 13 amino acids. Germline V lookup: CDR1 SGHDT, CDR2 YYEEEE. The junction had 6 bases not matched to a gene; V was cut back by 5 bases and J by 9 bases. The CDR3 sequence is CASRTGQGASYTF. In DNA form, the CDR3 reads TGTGCCAGCAGGACTGGACAGGGGGCAAGCTACACCTTC.